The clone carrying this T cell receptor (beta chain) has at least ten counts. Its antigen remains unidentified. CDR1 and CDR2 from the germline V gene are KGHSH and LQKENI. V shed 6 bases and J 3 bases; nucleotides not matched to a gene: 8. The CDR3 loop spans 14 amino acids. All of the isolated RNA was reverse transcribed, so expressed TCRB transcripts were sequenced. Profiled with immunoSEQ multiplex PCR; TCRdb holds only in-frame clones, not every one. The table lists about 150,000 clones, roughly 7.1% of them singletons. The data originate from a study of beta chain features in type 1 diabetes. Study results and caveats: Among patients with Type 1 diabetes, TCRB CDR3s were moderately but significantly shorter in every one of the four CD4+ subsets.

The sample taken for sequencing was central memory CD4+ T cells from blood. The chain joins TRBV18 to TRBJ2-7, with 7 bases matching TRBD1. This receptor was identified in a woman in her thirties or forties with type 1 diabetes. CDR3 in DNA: TGTGCCAGCTCGAACCCGGGGACAGTCTACGAGCAGTACTTC. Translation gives CASSNPGTVYEQYF.